This T cell receptor beta chain appears in the sequencing data of a study of blood T cell repertoires in COVID-19 (dated by TCRdb to 2019 to 2021). With respect to the entire study: Samples covering the acute and convalescent phases of COVID-19 were provided by collaborators in the United States, Italy and Spain. Deeply sampled blood TCRbeta repertoires from subjects exposed to, actively infected with, or recovered from COVID-19 were included in the dataset. Where available, HLA class I and class II types were obtained from metadata supplied by the sample provider rather than from assay-based typing. The repertoires were released in a freely available public database meant as a resource for research on the immune response to SARS-CoV-2. Sample metadata almost always included a de-identified subject ID, COVID-19 status, age in years and sex. The samples were drawn from two sources: the first 160 participants of the ongoing ImmuneRACE study, and 1,200 or so subjects contributed by 6 global collaborators. The material from the prospective study consisted of cDNA or gDNA derived from T cells, B-cell-depleted T cells, or PBMCs. Study-wide conclusions, independent of this receptor: Clinical and demographic metadata were provided uncurated, with the amount varying by source and participant.

TCRbeta CDR3 regions were amplified from genomic DNA by means of the immunoSEQ Assay, a bias-controlled multiplex PCR. The study's processing was this. The number of nucleated cells in each sample was estimated from the amplification of reference gene primers within the assay. To quantify the absolute abundance of each unique TCRbeta CDR3 rearrangement, sequence reads were collapsed and filtered. For each sample, productive Simpson clonality was calculated as the square root of Simpson's diversity index over productive rearrangements. The clones in this table, taken by TCRdb from immuneACCESS, are in-frame only. Not every clone is retained; where verified, under half of the shortfall comes from an unresolved V gene, and the cause of the rest is unknown. Clone size and the V and J calls come from that table; the DNA yielded D and trimming. This sample is represented by 70,000 to 85,000 clones; 82% of them were singletons. The ten largest make up more than 9% of the sample.

The collaborating institutions used their own protocols to collect whole blood in K2EDTA tubes. Collaborator samples were shipped for TCRbeta analysis as frozen whole blood, isolated PBMCs, or DNA extracted from either sample type. As regards this clone: The clone's antigen remains unknown. Qualities for individual bases were not recorded, and no much larger clone is one base off.

Via the germline V gene, CDR1 is MNHEY and CDR2 SVGAGI. From its cysteine to its phenylalanine, the CDR3 spans 14 amino acids. Only the CDR3 region is kept as DNA, spanning 42 bases read in frame from base 1. The trim is 4 bases for V and 1 base for J, with a gap of 11 bases between the germline ends. Specimen: peripheral blood. The sequence derives from a man aged 60 to 75 with acute or convalescent COVID-19. This chain is built from TRBV6-5 and TRBJ2-7, and possibly TRBD1, on 6 matching bases. The CDR3 is CASSWDTQSYEQYF. The sequenced DNA is TGTGCCAGCAGTTGGGACACACAATCCTACGAGCAGTACTTC.